Described below is a single T cell receptor beta chain sequence and its context. Its antigen remains unidentified. The entry originates in a study of cytomegalovirus exposure and HLA in healthy donors. Study-wide points: In a later analysis, CMV-associated beta chains were mostly HLA-associated, it appeared. Productive rates of about 87% or about 30% were seen for most TCR beta V segments in an earlier analysis. Several V segments, TRBV6-2 and TRBV6-3 among them, could not be told apart and were dropped.

The V gene's germline CDR1 is SGDLS and CDR2 YYNGEE. Trimming at V came to 0 bases and at J to 5 bases, leaving 9 bases not matched to a gene. The CDR3 totals 16 residues. The PCR ran on 60 Vbeta and 13 Jbeta primers. This table comes from immunoSEQ multiplex PCR, and its TCRdb copy is limited to in-frame clones, with some not included. In the table there are 75,000 to 80,000 clones, around four fifths of which are singletons. The clonotype comes from a woman aged 35 to 49 in good health and CMV-seropositive. The specimen sequenced was PBMCs. The V gene is TRBV9, the J gene TRBJ2-5, with 8 bases matching TRBD2. This chain's CDR3 is CASSVAIGGALETQYF. In DNA, the CDR3 is TGTGCCAGCAGCGTAGCTATCGGGGGGGCCTTGGAGACCCAGTACTTC.